Included here is one T cell receptor (beta chain) sequence, with context. This CDR3 comprises 14 residues. Germline values: CDR1 SGHRS, CDR2 YFSETQ. V shed 2 bases and J shed 1 base, with 9 bases lying between them. These data belong to a study of blood T cells in healthy people across ages. Through a sample-barcoded 5' primer and a J-beta primer mix, a second PCR was run for roughly 7 to 12 cycles. TCRdb itself ran the 5' RACE reads through MiXCR, one entry per CDR3 protein. The table records approximately 290,000 distinct CDR3 sequences, 25% to 30% of them present only once. Sequences were obtained from blood. The chain has TRBV5-1 and TRBJ2-5; D perhaps matches TRBD1 (6 bases). The TCR was taken from a woman aged 65 to 85 in good health. Here the CDR3 reads CASSFQGFQETQYF. The CDR3 DNA is TGCGCCAGCAGCTTTCAGGGGTTCCAAGAGACCCAGTACTTC.